Listed below are T cell receptor beta chains from one sample, sequenced in a study of T cell responses to AZD1222 COVID-19 vaccine. Repertoires were generated with immunoSEQ multiplex PCR, while TCRdb's copy carries only in-frame clones and drops some. The table lists about 140,000 clones, less than 95% of them singletons. The sequenced sample was peripheral blood, obtained on day 0 of AZD1222 vaccination. The receptors originated from an adult in good health. Both conserved end residues are part of each CDR3. The order of the fields is V gene, J gene, D gene, clone size, CDR3 protein, CDR3 DNA. The D gene is left open where the match is weak. A clone size is listed for some rows: how often the clone was seen (once, few, many), or a class if it is expanded.

>TRBV4-1|TRBJ2-1|-|-
CASSHSPGRPDNEQFF
TGCGCCAGCAGCCACTCGCCCGGACGCCCCGACAATGAGCAGTTCTTC
>TRBV5-4|TRBJ2-2|TRBD2|-
CASSLAGLAGVRTGELFF
TGTGCCAGCAGCTTGGCCGGACTAGCGGGAGTCCGGACCGGGGAGCTGTTTTTT
>TRBV19|TRBJ2-1|TRBD2|once
CASKSGRGGLSEQFF
TGTGCCAGTAAATCAGGGCGGGGGGGCCTTAGTGAGCAGTTCTTC
>TRBV2|TRBJ2-7|-|-
CASSQRPSYEQYF
TGTGCCAGCAGTCAGCGGCCCTCCTACGAGCAGTACTTC
>TRBV5-1|TRBJ1-1|-|-
CASSLVVNTEAFF
TGCGCCAGCAGCTTGGTGGTGAACACTGAAGCTTTCTTT
>TRBV30|TRBJ1-2|-|-
CAWSLGESDGYTF
TGTGCCTGGAGTCTAGGGGAGTCGGATGGCTACACCTTC
>TRBV19|TRBJ1-2|TRBD1|once
CASSNRQGLNYGYTF
TGTGCCAGTAGTAATCGACAGGGGCTTAACTATGGCTACACCTTC
>TRBV11-3|TRBJ1-1|-|-
CASVAGSRDTEAFF
TGTGCCAGCGTGGCGGGGAGCAGGGACACTGAAGCTTTCTTT
>TRBV19|TRBJ1-4|-|once
CASQNRGASEKLFF
TGTGCCAGTCAGAATCGGGGGGCGAGTGAAAAACTGTTTTTT
>TRBV4-1|TRBJ1-1|TRBD1|-
CASSQGLTGALRTEAFF
TGCGCCAGCAGCCAAGGCCTCACAGGGGCCCTTCGTACTGAAGCTTTCTTT
>TRBV25-1|TRBJ2-5|-|-
CASSEWGSQETQYF
TGTGCCAGCAGTGAATGGGGCAGCCAAGAGACCCAGTACTTC
>TRBV21-1|TRBJ2-2|-|few
CASTKGMGTRQINTGELFF
TGTGCCAGCACCAAAGGAATGGGGACTCGACAGATTAACACCGGGGAGCTGTTTTTT
>TRBV29-1|TRBJ2-3|TRBD2|-
CSVEMLVAGGHTQYF
TGCAGCGTTGAGATGTTGGTAGCGGGGGGACATACGCAGTATTTT
>TRBV7-2|TRBJ2-1|TRBD2|-
CASSRRTSGRYEQFF
TGTGCCAGCAGCCGTAGGACTAGCGGTAGATATGAGCAGTTCTTC
>TRBV4-2|TRBJ2-7|-|-
CASSQPGLIEQYF
TGTGCCAGCAGCCAACCGGGACTTATCGAGCAGTACTTC
>TRBV5-1|TRBJ2-1|TRBD2|few
CASSLGGLAADNEQFF
TGCGCCAGCAGCTTGGGGGGACTAGCGGCAGACAATGAGCAGTTCTTC
>TRBV6-4|TRBJ1-2|-|-
CASSDSAEGSHNYGYTF
TGTGCCAGCAGTGACTCGGCTGAGGGGTCCCATAACTATGGCTACACCTTC
>TRBV6-1|TRBJ1-2|-|-
CASSESRTLGYTF
TGTGCCAGCAGTGAAAGTAGGACTCTTGGCTACACCTTC
>TRBV20-1|TRBJ2-7|TRBD2|-
CSASPLAGLYEQYF
TGCAGTGCTAGTCCACTAGCGGGACTCTACGAGCAGTACTTC
>TRBV28|TRBJ2-1|-|-
CASSLKSLKQFF
TGTGCCAGCAGTTTAAAATCGCTTAAGCAGTTCTTC
>TRBV5-1|TRBJ2-1|-|-
CASSLDGLNNEQFF
TGCGCCAGCAGCTTGGACGGACTAAACAATGAGCAGTTCTTC
>TRBV15|TRBJ1-1|-|-
CATSFIRGGEAFF
TGTGCCACCAGTTTCATAAGGGGTGGTGAAGCTTTCTTT
>TRBV19|TRBJ2-1|TRBD2|-
CASSRTGLAGGNQQFF
TGTGCCAGTAGTAGGACGGGACTAGCGGGAGGGAACCAGCAGTTCTTC
>TRBV2|TRBJ2-3|-|-
CASEGLLLADTQYF
TGTGCCAGCGAGGGACTCTTGCTTGCAGATACGCAGTATTTT